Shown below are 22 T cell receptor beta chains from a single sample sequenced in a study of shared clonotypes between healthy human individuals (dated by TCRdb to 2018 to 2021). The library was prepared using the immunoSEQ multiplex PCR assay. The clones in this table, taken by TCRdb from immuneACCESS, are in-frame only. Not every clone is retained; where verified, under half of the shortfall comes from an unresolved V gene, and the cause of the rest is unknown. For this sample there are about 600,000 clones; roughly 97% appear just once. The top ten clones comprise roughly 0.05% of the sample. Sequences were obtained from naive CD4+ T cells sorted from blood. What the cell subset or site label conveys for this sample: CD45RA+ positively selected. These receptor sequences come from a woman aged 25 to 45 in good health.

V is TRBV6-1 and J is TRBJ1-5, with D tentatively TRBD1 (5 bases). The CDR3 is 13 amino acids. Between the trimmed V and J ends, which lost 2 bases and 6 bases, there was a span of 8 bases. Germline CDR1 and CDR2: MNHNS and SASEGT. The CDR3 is CASSELGGQPQHF. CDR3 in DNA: TGTGCCAGCAGTGAATTGGGGGGTCAGCCCCAGCATTTT.

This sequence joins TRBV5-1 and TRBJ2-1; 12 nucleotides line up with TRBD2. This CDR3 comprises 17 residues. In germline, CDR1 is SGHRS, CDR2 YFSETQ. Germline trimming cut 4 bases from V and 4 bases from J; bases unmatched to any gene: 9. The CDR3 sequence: CASSLRLAGVNYNEQFF. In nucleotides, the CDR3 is TGCGCCAGCAGCCTAAGACTAGCGGGAGTAAATTACAATGAGCAGTTCTTC. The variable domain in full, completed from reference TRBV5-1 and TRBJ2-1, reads KAGVTQTPRYLIKTRGQQVTLSCSPISGHRSVSWYQQTPGQGLQFLFEYFSETQRNKGNFPGRFSGRQFSNSRSEMNVSTLELGDSALYLCASSLRLAGVNYNEQFFGPGTRLTVL.

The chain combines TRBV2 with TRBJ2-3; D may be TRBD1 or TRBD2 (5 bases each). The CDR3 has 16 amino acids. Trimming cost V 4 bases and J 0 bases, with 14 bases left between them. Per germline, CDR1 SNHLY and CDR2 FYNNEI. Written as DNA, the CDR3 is TGTGCCAGCAGTGGGGACCTAACCCAAAGCACAGATACGCAGTATTTT. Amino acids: CASSGDLTQSTDTQYF.

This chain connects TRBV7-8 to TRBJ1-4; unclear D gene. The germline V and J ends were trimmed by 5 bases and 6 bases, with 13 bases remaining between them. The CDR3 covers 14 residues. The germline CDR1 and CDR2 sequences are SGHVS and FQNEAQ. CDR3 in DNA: TGTGCCAGCAGCGGACTGAGGGTCGATGAAAAACTGTTTTTT. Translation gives CASSGLRVDEKLFF.

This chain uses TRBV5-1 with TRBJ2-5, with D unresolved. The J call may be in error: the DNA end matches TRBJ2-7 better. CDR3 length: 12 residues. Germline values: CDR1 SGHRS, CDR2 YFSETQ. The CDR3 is CASSLSSYEQYF. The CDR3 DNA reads TGCGCCAGCAGCTTGTCCTCCTACGAGCAGTACTTC.

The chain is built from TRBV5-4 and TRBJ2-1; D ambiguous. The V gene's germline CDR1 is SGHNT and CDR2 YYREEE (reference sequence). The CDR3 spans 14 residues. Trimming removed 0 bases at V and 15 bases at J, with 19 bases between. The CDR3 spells CASSLAPGQAPRFF. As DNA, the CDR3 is TGTGCCAGCAGCTTGGCCCCAGGCCAAGCCCCCCGGTTCTTC.

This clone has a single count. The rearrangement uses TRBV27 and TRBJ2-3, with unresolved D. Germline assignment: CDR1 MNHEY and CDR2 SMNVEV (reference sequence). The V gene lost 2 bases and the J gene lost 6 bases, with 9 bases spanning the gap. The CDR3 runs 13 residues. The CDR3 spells CASSLKTSDTQYF. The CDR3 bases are TGTGCCAGCAGTTTAAAGACCTCGGATACGCAGTATTTT.

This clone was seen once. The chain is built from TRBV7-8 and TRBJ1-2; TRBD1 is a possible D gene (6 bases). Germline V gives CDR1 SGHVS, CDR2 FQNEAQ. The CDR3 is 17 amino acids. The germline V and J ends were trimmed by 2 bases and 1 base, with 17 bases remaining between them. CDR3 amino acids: CASSLSRDIPDNYGYTF. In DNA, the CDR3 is TGTGCCAGCAGCTTAAGCCGGGACATCCCAGATAACTATGGCTACACCTTC.

Here the CDR3 DNA reads TGTGCCAGTAGTCCCCGGACAGGGGGCCAGGAAAAACTGTTTTTT. Protein product: CASSPRTGGQEKLFF. The gene calls are TRBV19 and TRBJ1-4; 11 positions match TRBD1. Germline loops: CDR1 LNHDA, CDR2 SQIVND (reference sequence). After removal of 5 bases from V and 8 bases from J, the junction contained 7 bases not matched to a gene. The CDR3 spans 15 residues.

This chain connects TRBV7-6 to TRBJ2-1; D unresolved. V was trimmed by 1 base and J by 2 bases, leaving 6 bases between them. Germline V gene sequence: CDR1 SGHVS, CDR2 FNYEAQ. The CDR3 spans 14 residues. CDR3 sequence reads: CASSLGSAYNEQFF. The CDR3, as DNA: TGTGCCAGCAGCTTAGGATCGGCCTACAATGAGCAGTTCTTC.

The CDR3 sequence is CASSPMPGAGNQPQHF. CDR3 DNA: TGCGCCAGCAGCCCGATGCCGGGGGCGGGCAATCAGCCCCAGCATTTT. This sequence joins TRBV5-1 and TRBJ1-5; possibly TRBD1 for D (6 bases). V lost 4 bases and J 2 bases, leaving 16 bases between the germline ends. Looked up from germline, CDR1 is SGHRS and CDR2 is YFSETQ. The CDR3 sequence is 16 residues long.

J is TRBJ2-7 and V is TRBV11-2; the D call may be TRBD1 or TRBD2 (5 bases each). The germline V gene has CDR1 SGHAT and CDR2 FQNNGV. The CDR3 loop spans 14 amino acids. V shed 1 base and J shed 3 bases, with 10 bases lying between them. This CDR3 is CASSLGGVNYEQYF. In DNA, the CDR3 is TGTGCCAGCAGCTTAGGAGGGGTTAACTACGAGCAGTACTTC. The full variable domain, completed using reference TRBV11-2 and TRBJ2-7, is EAGVAQSPRYKIIEKRQSVAFWCNPISGHATLYWYQQILGQGPKLLIQFQNNGVVDDSQLPKDRFSAERLKGVDSTLKIQPAKLEDSAVYLCASSLGGVNYEQYFGPGTRLTVT.

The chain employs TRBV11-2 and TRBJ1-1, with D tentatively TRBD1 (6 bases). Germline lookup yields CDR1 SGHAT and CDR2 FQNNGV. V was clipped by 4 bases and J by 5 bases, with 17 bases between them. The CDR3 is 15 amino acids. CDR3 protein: CASSYFVGGGTEAFF. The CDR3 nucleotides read TGTGCCAGCAGCTACTTTGTAGGGGGTGGAACTGAAGCTTTCTTT.

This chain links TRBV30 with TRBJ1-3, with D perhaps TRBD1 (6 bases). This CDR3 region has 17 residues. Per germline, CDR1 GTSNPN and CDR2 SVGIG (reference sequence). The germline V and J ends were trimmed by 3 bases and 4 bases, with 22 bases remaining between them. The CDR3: CAWSPGEGYDFGNTIYF. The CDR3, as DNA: TGTGCCTGGAGCCCAGGGGAGGGGTATGATTTCGGAAACACCATATATTTT.

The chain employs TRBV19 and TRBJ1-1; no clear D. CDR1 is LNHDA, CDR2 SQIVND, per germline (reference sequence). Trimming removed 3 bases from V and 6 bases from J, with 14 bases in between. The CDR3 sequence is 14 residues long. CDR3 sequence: CASSIAGISAEAFF. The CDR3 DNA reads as TGTGCCAGTAGTATCGCGGGGATCTCAGCTGAAGCTTTCTTT.

CDR3 coding DNA: TGTGCCAGCAGCCACAGGGGGCGACTAGCGGGAGGTGCGTCCGAGCAGTACTTC. Its protein is CASSHRGRLAGGASEQYF. The V call is TRBV5-5, the J call TRBJ2-7, with 13 bases matching TRBD2. CDR3 size: 18 residues. The germline gives CDR1 SGHKS, CDR2 YYEKEE (reference sequence). The junction had 16 bases not matched to a gene; V was cut back by 4 bases and J by 6 bases. Drawing the rest from reference TRBV5-5 and TRBJ2-7, the complete variable domain is DAGVTQSPTHLIKTRGQQVTLRCSPISGHKSVSWYQQVLGQGPQFIFQYYEKEERGRGNFPDRFSARQFPNYSSELNVNALLLGDSALYLCASSHRGRLAGGASEQYFGPGTRLTVT.

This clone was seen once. CDR3 residues: CASSIGAFLSPPAKNIQYF. The DNA for the CDR3 is TGCGCCAGCAGCATCGGAGCCTTTTTGAGTCCGCCGGCCAAAAACATTCAGTACTTC. The rearrangement joins TRBV4-1 to TRBJ2-4; D gene ambiguous. CDR1 is MGHRA, CDR2 YSYEKL, per germline. The V end lost 5 bases, the J end lost 1 base, and 24 bases lay between the germline ends. This CDR3 spans 19 amino acids.

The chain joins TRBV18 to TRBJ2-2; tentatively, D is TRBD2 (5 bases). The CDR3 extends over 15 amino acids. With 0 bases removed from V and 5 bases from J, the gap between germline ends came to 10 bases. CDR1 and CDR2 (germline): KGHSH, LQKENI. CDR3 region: CASSPPREGTGELFF. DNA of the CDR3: TGTGCCAGCTCACCACCGAGGGAAGGGACCGGGGAGCTGTTTTTT.

The chain's CDR3 is CASSFSGFGNEQFF. The CDR3 DNA reads TGTGCCAGCAGTTTTTCCGGCTTCGGCAATGAGCAGTTCTTC. This sequence joins TRBV28 and TRBJ2-1, with D unclear. The germline V and J ends were trimmed by 3 bases and 6 bases, with 12 bases remaining between them. The CDR3 length is 14 residues. Germline CDR1 is MDHEN and CDR2 is SYDVKM.

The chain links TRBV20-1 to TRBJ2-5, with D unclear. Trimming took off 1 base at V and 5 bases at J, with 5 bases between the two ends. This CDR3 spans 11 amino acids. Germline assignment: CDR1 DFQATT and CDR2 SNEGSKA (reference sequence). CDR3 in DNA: TGCAGTGCTAGAGTCTACGAGACCCAGTACTTC. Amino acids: CSARVYETQYF.

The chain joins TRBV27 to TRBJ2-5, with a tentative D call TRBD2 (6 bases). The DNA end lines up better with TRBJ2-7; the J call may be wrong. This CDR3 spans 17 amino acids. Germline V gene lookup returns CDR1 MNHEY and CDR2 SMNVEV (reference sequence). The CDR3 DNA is TGTGCCAGCAGACCGGCCCCAGGGCGGGAATCTACCTACGAGCAGTACTTC. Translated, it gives CASRPAPGRESTYEQYF.

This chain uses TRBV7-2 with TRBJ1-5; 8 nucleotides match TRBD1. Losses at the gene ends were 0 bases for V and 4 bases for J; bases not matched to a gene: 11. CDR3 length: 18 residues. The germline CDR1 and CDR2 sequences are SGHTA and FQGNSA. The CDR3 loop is CASSLAPGVNRGNQPQHF. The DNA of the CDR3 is TGTGCCAGCAGCTTAGCCCCCGGGGTTAACAGGGGGAATCAGCCCCAGCATTTT.